The 23 T cell receptor beta chains reported below all come from one sample, sequenced in a study of cytomegalovirus exposure and HLA in healthy donors. A multiplex PCR was run with 60 Vbeta primers and 13 Jbeta primers. The protocol was immunoSEQ multiplex PCR, while the TCRdb copy is restricted to in-frame clones and leaves out a portion. The table shows around 120,000 clones, with about 70% occurring only once. The source material was PBMCs. These receptors were obtained from a man over 45 in good health and CMV-seropositive.

On this clone itself: Other DNA sequences in this sample translate to the same CDR3. CDR3 residues: CASSDRPGVRGTAFGANVLTF. CDR3 in DNA: TGTGCCAGCAGCGATCGACCAGGGGTGAGGGGAACGGCTTTTGGGGCCAACGTCCTGACTTTC. The chain joins TRBV9 to TRBJ2-6; D is perhaps TRBD1 (6 bases). V was pared by 3 bases and J by 3 bases, with 28 bases between. In germline, CDR1 is SGDLS, CDR2 YYNGEE. The CDR3 runs 21 residues.

This clone was recorded once. V gene TRBV14 combines with J gene TRBJ1-5, with a weak D call TRBD1 (5 bases). Trimming pared 5 bases from V and 3 bases from J, leaving 17 bases between. Germline CDR1 reads SGHDN; CDR2 reads FVKESK. The CDR3 runs 16 residues. The CDR3 DNA sequence: TGTGCCAGCAGCTACCGCCGGGGGGTGAACAATCAGCCCCAGCATTTT. This gives the protein CASSYRRGVNNQPQHF.

This clone occurred once. The V and J genes are TRBV2 and TRBJ2-5, with a weak D call TRBD2 (5 bases). The CDR3 spans 14 residues. Germline V gives CDR1 SNHLY, CDR2 FYNNEI. Trimming removed 2 bases from V and 0 bases from J, with 7 bases in between. The CDR3 protein is CASSENGDQETQYF. For the CDR3, the DNA is TGTGCCAGCAGTGAAAACGGGGACCAAGAGACCCAGTACTTC.

There are a few counts of this clone. The chain employs TRBV19 and TRBJ2-5; TRBD1 matches 12 bases. With 5 bases clipped from V and 4 bases from J, the junction kept 2 bases outside the gene matches. Germline V lookup: CDR1 LNHDA, CDR2 SQIVND (reference sequence). The CDR3 runs 14 residues. CDR3 protein: CASSGTGGRETQYF. The CDR3 nucleotides read TGTGCCAGTAGTGGGACAGGGGGCAGAGAGACCCAGTACTTC.

The CDR3 DNA reads TGTGCCACCCTTACAGGGCGCGGGACTGAAGCTTTCTTT. Protein product: CATLTGRGTEAFF. The chain joins TRBV10-3 to TRBJ1-1; weak D call: TRBD1 (6 bases). V dropped 10 bases and J dropped 5 bases, with 17 bases sitting between them. This CDR3 contains 13 residues. Germline CDR1 reads ENHRY; CDR2 reads SYGVKD.

This clone turned up a few times. The chain joins TRBV6-5 to TRBJ2-7; TRBD1 might be the D (5 bases). CDR1 and CDR2 (germline): MNHEY, SVGAGI. Trimming left V 0 bases short and J 3 bases short, with 15 bases between. This CDR3 is 16 amino acids long. CDR3 amino acids: CASSYSAPGSRYEQYF. CDR3 bases: TGTGCCAGCAGTTACTCCGCCCCAGGGTCCCGCTACGAGCAGTACTTC.

The DNA of the CDR3 is TGCGCCAGCAGCTCGGGACAGGGCGGCACAGATACGCAGTATTTT. Residues: CASSSGQGGTDTQYF. V is TRBV5-1 and J is TRBJ2-3; 9 bases match TRBD1. J was trimmed by 1 base and V by 3 bases; bases with no gene match: 3. The CDR3 covers 15 residues. The germline CDR1 and CDR2 sequences are SGHRS and YFSETQ.

The chain employs TRBV4-1 and TRBJ1-1; D possibly corresponds to TRBD1 (6 bases). The V and J ends lost 5 bases and 0 bases respectively, with 16 bases between them. This CDR3 has 16 residues. The V gene's germline CDR1 is MGHRA and CDR2 YSYEKL. The CDR3 loop is CASSFGTKIMNTEAFF. The CDR3 coding sequence is TGCGCCAGCAGCTTCGGGACAAAGATCATGAACACTGAAGCTTTCTTT.

To note about this clone: A read error may account for a junction end that differs from germline. The chain links TRBV7-3 to TRBJ2-2; TRBD1 is a possible D gene (6 bases). In germline, CDR1 is SGHTA, CDR2 FQGTGA. This CDR3 contains 16 residues. The CDR3 bases are TGTGCCAGCAGCTCCCTGAGGGGGTACGGCCCCGGGGAGTTGTTTTTT. This codes for CASSSLRGYGPGELFF.

The V call is TRBV11-3, the J call TRBJ2-3; TRBD2 aligns across 13 bases. The CDR3 totals 19 residues. Losses at the gene ends were 5 bases for V and 1 base for J; bases not matched to a gene: 12. Germline V CDR1 and CDR2: SGHNT, YENEEA. CDR3 loop: CASSLGLAGEVSGTDTQYF. CDR3 nucleotide sequence: TGTGCCAGCAGCCTCGGACTAGCGGGAGAGGTCTCCGGCACAGATACGCAGTATTTT.

The chain is built from TRBV29-1 and TRBJ2-3, with D uncertain. V dropped 0 bases and J dropped 0 bases, with 7 bases sitting between them. Germline V gene data show CDR1 as SQVTM and CDR2 as ANQGSEA. This CDR3 comprises 14 residues. The CDR3 DNA reads TGCAGCGTTGAAGACCCCCCTAGCACAGATACGCAGTATTTT. It is translated as CSVEDPPSTDTQYF.

The chain carries TRBV28 and TRBJ1-5, with D maybe TRBD1 (6 bases). The CDR3 runs to 15 residues. Germline-derived CDR1 and CDR2 are MDHEN and SYDVKM. Between the trimmed V and J ends, which lost 6 bases and 4 bases, there was a span of 16 bases. This CDR3 reads CASRRPGDSNQPQHF. CDR3 nucleotides: TGTGCCAGCAGGAGACCAGGGGATTCAAATCAGCCCCAGCATTTT.

This chain links TRBV7-3 with TRBJ2-3; 14 nucleotides agree with TRBD2. CDR1 and CDR2 from the germline V gene are SGHTA and FQGTGA. The junction had 6 bases not matched to a gene; V was cut back by 5 bases and J by 11 bases. CDR3 size: 14 residues. The CDR3 loop reads CASSPLTSGGVQYF. CDR3 nucleotides: TGTGCCAGCAGCCCCCTGACTAGCGGGGGGGTGCAGTATTTT.

This chain uses TRBV10-3 with TRBJ2-7, with a possible D match to TRBD2 (5 bases). Germline V CDR1 and CDR2: ENHRY, SYGVKD. CDR3 size: 15 residues. Between the trimmed V and J ends, which lost 4 bases and 3 bases, there was a span of 16 bases. DNA of the CDR3: TGTGCCATCAGTGTAGGTGGGAGAGGCCACTACGAGCAGTACTTC. It translates to CAISVGGRGHYEQYF.

This sequence joins TRBV4-1 and TRBJ2-5; 14 bases fit TRBD2. CDR1 is MGHRA and CDR2 is YSYEKL in the germline V gene. The V and J ends lost 2 bases and 5 bases, in that order; junction bases with no gene match: 4. The CDR3 is 16 residues long. DNA of the CDR3: TGCGCCAGCAGCCAACAGACTAGCGGGGGGGCCGAGACCCAGTACTTC. This gives the protein CASSQQTSGGAETQYF.

This rearrangement joins TRBV9 to TRBJ1-2; the D gene is possibly TRBD1 (5 bases). The CDR3 spans 15 residues. Between the trimmed V and J ends, which lost 3 bases and 2 bases, there was a span of 14 bases. Germline V gives CDR1 SGDLS, CDR2 YYNGEE. The CDR3 here is CASSEREGPNYGYTF. CDR3 sequence (DNA): TGTGCCAGCAGCGAAAGGGAGGGACCCAACTATGGCTACACCTTC.

V gene TRBV27 combines with J gene TRBJ1-4, with 7 bases fitting TRBD1. The CDR3 is 13 amino acids. Germline CDR1 reads MNHEY; CDR2 reads SMNVEV (reference sequence). V gave up 3 bases and J gave up 8 bases; unmatched junction bases: 3. This chain's CDR3 is CASSLGTDEKLFF. CDR3 bases: TGTGCCAGCAGTTTGGGGACAGACGAAAAACTGTTTTTT. Looking up the rest from reference TRBV27 and TRBJ1-4 gives the full variable domain: EAQVTQNPRYLITVTGKKLTVTCSQNMNHEYMSWYRQDPGLGLRQIYYSMNVEVTDKGDVPEGYKVSRKEKRNFPLILESPSPNQTSLYFCASSLGTDEKLFFGSGTQLSVL.

This clone was counted between two and nine times. This chain links TRBV30 with TRBJ2-5; TRBD2 matches at 10 bases. This CDR3 spans 13 amino acids. V was clipped by 7 bases and J by 3 bases; unmatched bases: 5. The germline V gene has CDR1 GTSNPN and CDR2 SVGIG (reference sequence). CDR3 residues: CALAGGGEETQYF. CDR3 DNA: TGTGCCTTAGCGGGAGGCGGAGAAGAGACCCAGTACTTC.

This chain connects TRBV18 to TRBJ1-1, with unresolved D. CDR1 is KGHSH and CDR2 is LQKENI in the germline V gene. Trimming took off 2 bases at V and 0 bases at J, with 13 bases between the two ends. The CDR3 loop spans 16 amino acids. The DNA of the CDR3 is TGTGCCAGCTCACCATCGAGTCCTATTTTGAACACTGAAGCTTTCTTT. Its translation: CASSPSSPILNTEAFF.

The gene calls are TRBV18 and TRBJ2-3; D possibly corresponds to TRBD2 (7 bases). V was shortened by 6 bases and J by 3 bases, with 13 bases between the two germline ends. Germline CDR1 reads KGHSH; CDR2 reads LQKENI. The CDR3 has 14 amino acids. CDR3 sequence reads: CASSVGGQTDTQYF. The CDR3 nucleotides read TGTGCCAGCTCCGTCGGGGGGCAAACAGATACGCAGTATTTT.

The gene calls are TRBV18 and TRBJ2-1; TRBD2 aligns across 7 bases. This CDR3 is built from 16 residues. Per the germline V gene, CDR1 is KGHSH and CDR2 is LQKENI. V shed 3 bases and J 2 bases; nucleotides not matched to a gene: 7. The CDR3 here is CASSPAGRGPYNEQFF. CDR3 sequence (DNA): TGTGCCAGCTCACCTGCGGGGAGGGGCCCCTACAATGAGCAGTTCTTC.

The J gene is TRBJ1-3, the V gene TRBV28, with 9 positions matching TRBD1. This CDR3 comprises 15 residues. Per germline, CDR1 MDHEN and CDR2 SYDVKM. J gave up 1 base and V 4 bases, and 2 bases lay outside the gene matches. In nucleotides, the CDR3 is TGTGCCAGCAGTTCACAGGGGGCTTCTGGAAACACCATATATTTT. Amino acids: CASSSQGASGNTIYF.

The chain combines TRBV19 with TRBJ2-3, with 8 nucleotides matching TRBD1. The CDR3 consists of 15 residues. The ends lost 6 bases at V and 1 base at J; junction bases unmatched: 6. Germline V gene lookup returns CDR1 LNHDA and CDR2 SQIVND (reference sequence). This CDR3 is CASSGQGRGTDTQYF. As DNA, the CDR3 is TGTGCCAGTAGCGGACAGGGAAGGGGCACAGATACGCAGTATTTT.